Presented here are 7 T cell receptor beta chains from one specimen sequenced in a study of OX40 agonist ivuxolimab in advanced cancers. The table came from immunoSEQ multiplex PCR; TCRdb's copy has only in-frame clones and leaves some out. The table lists about 50,000 clones, around 90% of them singletons. Here the sequenced sample was CD4+ or CD8+ T cells sorted from blood, taken in a trial of the OX40 agonist ivuxolimab. These receptors were collected from an adult with an advanced solid tumor such as melanoma, head and neck, liver or kidney cancer.

This clone was counted a few times. The chain carries TRBV5-6 and TRBJ2-7, with 7 bases matching TRBD1. The CDR3 loop spans 14 amino acids. Unmatched junction bases numbered 6, after V lost 2 bases and J lost 4 bases. Germline V gene sequence: CDR1 SGHDT, CDR2 YYEEEE. In DNA, the CDR3 is TGTGCCAGCAGCTTCCGACAGGGAAAGTACGAGCAGTACTTC. This sequence encodes CASSFRQGKYEQYF.

The rearrangement joins TRBV18 to TRBJ2-1; D gene unclear. CDR3 length equals 13 residues. CDR1 is KGHSH and CDR2 is LQKENI in the germline V gene. V was clipped by 1 base and J by 3 bases, with 4 bases between them. The CDR3 reads CASSPLGYNEQFF. Written as DNA, the CDR3 is TGTGCCAGCTCACCACTAGGCTACAATGAGCAGTTCTTC.

The genes are TRBV7-9 and TRBJ1-4, with TRBD1 matching over 7 bases. Trimming removed 3 bases from V and 11 bases from J; junction bases left unmatched: 9. Germline CDR1 reads SEHNR; CDR2 reads FQNEAQ (reference sequence). This CDR3 is 14 amino acids long. The CDR3 sequence is CASSFGDRERKLFF. Here the CDR3 DNA reads TGTGCCAGCAGCTTCGGAGACAGGGAACGGAAACTGTTTTTT.

The J gene is TRBJ1-2, the V gene TRBV2; 7 bases fit TRBD1. Looked up from germline, CDR1 is SNHLY and CDR2 is FYNNEI. V trimming: 0 bases; J trimming: 7 bases; junction bases outside the gene matches: 11. This CDR3 has 16 amino acids. The CDR3 protein is CASSEAGGGALFGYTF. The CDR3 DNA sequence: TGTGCCAGCAGTGAAGCGGGAGGGGGCGCATTATTTGGCTACACCTTC.

CDR3 amino acids: CASSLAKGGRETGELFF. In DNA form, the CDR3 reads TGTGCCAGCAGTCTGGCTAAGGGGGGGAGGGAAACCGGGGAGCTGTTTTTT. The rearrangement links TRBV27 to TRBJ2-2; D possibly corresponds to TRBD2 (7 bases). The V end lost 5 bases, the J end lost 5 bases, and 21 bases lay between the germline ends. This CDR3 has 17 residues. Germline loops: CDR1 MNHEY, CDR2 SMNVEV (reference sequence).

This clone was counted only a few times. The J gene is TRBJ2-5, the V gene TRBV10-2; tentative D call: TRBD1 (6 bases). The CDR3 is 13 residues long. V lost 7 bases, J lost 1 base, and 10 bases lay in between. Germline lookup yields CDR1 WSHSY and CDR2 SAAADI. The CDR3 loop is CASMGAFQETQYF. CDR3 bases: TGCGCCAGCATGGGGGCTTTCCAAGAGACCCAGTACTTC.

The J gene is TRBJ2-3, the V gene TRBV19; TRBD2 agrees at 15 bases. The CDR3 is made up of 15 amino acids. The J segment lost 5 bases and the V segment lost 6 bases, leaving 3 bases of the junction unmatched. Germline V gene data show CDR1 as LNHDA and CDR2 as SQIVND (reference sequence). CDR3 sequence reads: CASSRTSGRGDTQYF. In DNA form, the CDR3 reads TGTGCCAGTAGCAGGACTAGCGGGAGGGGAGATACGCAGTATTTT.